Listed below are T cell receptor beta chains from one sample, sequenced in a study of early T cells in non-severe SARS-CoV-2 infection. TCRdb passed the 5' RACE reads through MiXCR, listing each CDR3 protein once. This sample has some 51,000 distinct CDR3 sequences, with under 15% found just once. The material sequenced was whole blood, taken at baseline. The receptor set was obtained from an adult who was a healthcare worker with PCR-confirmed SARS-CoV-2 infection or an uninfected control (not recorded which). CDR3s include the opening cysteine and the closing phenylalanine or tryptophan. D genes are given only for firm matches.

cdr3_aa cdr3_length j_call v_call d_call
CASSQEPGSYEQYF 14 TRBJ2-7 TRBV4-1 -
CASSPGSGSRSNQPQHF 17 TRBJ1-5 TRBV18 -
CASSSTGIEAFF 12 TRBJ1-1 TRBV7-9 TRBD1
CASSEESQAFRNF 13 TRBJ2-7 TRBV6-1 -
CASSSFSRGDEQFF 14 TRBJ2-1 TRBV11-2 -
CASSFNTDTQYF 12 TRBJ2-3 TRBV5-1 -
CASSPRATQETQYF 14 TRBJ2-5 TRBV18 -
CASSLDPIIAEFF 13 TRBJ2-1 TRBV11-2 -
CASSYQGSLAYNEQFF 16 TRBJ2-1 TRBV6-5 -
CASSSNPPGLGAGNEQFF 18 TRBJ2-1 TRBV5-1 TRBD2
CASSQGASSGANVLTF 16 TRBJ2-6 TRBV6-4 -
CASSPQRGGYEQYF 14 TRBJ2-7 TRBV12-3/TRBV12-4 TRBD2
CASSPGDRGVNEQFF 15 TRBJ2-1 TRBV18 TRBD1
CASSEGRANEKLFF 14 TRBJ1-4 TRBV2 -
CAISESVATNEKLFF 15 TRBJ1-4 TRBV10-3 -
CASSLTQGNTGELFF 15 TRBJ2-2 TRBV7-7 -
CASSYAGAGANVLTF 15 TRBJ2-6 TRBV27 -
CSVESGGTYEQYF 13 TRBJ2-7 TRBV29-1 -
CASRTYPRAGVRLAEAFF 18 TRBJ1-1 TRBV12-3/TRBV12-4 -
CASSLFGGSPNQPQHF 16 TRBJ1-5 TRBV11-2 -
CASSRGADTQYF 12 TRBJ2-3 TRBV7-3 TRBD2
CSVYGETSGYQETQYF 16 TRBJ2-5 TRBV29-1 TRBD2
CASSGYVGTFLNEQFF 16 TRBJ2-1 TRBV3-1 -
CASSFVLAGAVTQYF 15 TRBJ2-5 TRBV7-9 TRBD2
CASSLVGGTEAFF 13 TRBJ1-1 TRBV12-3/TRBV12-4 -
CASSYSRTTGWEFF 14 TRBJ2-1 TRBV6-5 -
CAIREGVSYEQYF 13 TRBJ2-7 TRBV10-3 -
CASSYPGADTQYF 13 TRBJ2-3 TRBV7-2 -
CASSPRGGGAKNIQYF 16 TRBJ2-4 TRBV12-3/TRBV12-4 -
CASRPVVQETQYF 13 TRBJ2-5 TRBV10-1 -
CASSDASGGYNEQFF 15 TRBJ2-1 TRBV6-4 TRBD2
CASSPQGHNQPQHF 14 TRBJ1-5 TRBV10-2 TRBD1
CASRSGGADTEAFF 14 TRBJ1-1 TRBV12-3/TRBV12-4 TRBD1
CASSYRLSYEQYF 13 TRBJ2-7 TRBV6-5 -
CASSWRLSYNEQFF 14 TRBJ2-1 TRBV2 -
CATSRDSGSYEQYF 14 TRBJ2-7 TRBV15 -